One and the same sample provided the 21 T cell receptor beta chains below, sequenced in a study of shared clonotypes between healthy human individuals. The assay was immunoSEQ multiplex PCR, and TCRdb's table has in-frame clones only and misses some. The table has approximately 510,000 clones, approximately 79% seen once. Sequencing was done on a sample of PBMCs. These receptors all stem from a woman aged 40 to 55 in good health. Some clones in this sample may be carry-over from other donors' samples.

The CDR3 sequence: CASSQGTGSYNEQFF. For the CDR3, the DNA is TGTGCCAGTAGCCAGGGTACCGGCTCCTACAATGAGCAGTTCTTC. The rearrangement joins TRBV19 to TRBJ2-1; TRBD1 is a possible D gene (5 bases). This CDR3 spans 15 amino acids. Germline V gives CDR1 LNHDA, CDR2 SQIVND (reference sequence). Trimming stripped 6 bases from V and 0 bases from J, with 12 bases between.

CDR3 bases: TGTGCCAGCAGTGAAGGGGCCATTTACGAGCAGTACTTC. The encoded protein is CASSEGAIYEQYF. The chain links TRBV2 to TRBJ2-7; D not certain. The V gene lost 1 base and the J gene lost 4 bases, with 8 bases spanning the gap. The CDR3 is made up of 13 amino acids. Germline V gene sequence: CDR1 SNHLY, CDR2 FYNNEI.

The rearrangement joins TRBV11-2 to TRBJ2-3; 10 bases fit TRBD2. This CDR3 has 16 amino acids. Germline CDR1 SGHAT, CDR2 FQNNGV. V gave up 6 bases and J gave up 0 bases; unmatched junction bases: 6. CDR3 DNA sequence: TGTGCCAGCAGAAGACTAGCGGGCGCTAGCACAGATACGCAGTATTTT. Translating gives CASRRLAGASTDTQYF.

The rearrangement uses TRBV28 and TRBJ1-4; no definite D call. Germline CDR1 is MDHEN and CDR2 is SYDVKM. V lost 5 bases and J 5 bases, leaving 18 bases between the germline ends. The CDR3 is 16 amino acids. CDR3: CASSPSTGNPNEKLFF. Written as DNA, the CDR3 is TGTGCCAGCAGTCCCTCCACCGGAAACCCCAATGAAAAACTGTTTTTT.

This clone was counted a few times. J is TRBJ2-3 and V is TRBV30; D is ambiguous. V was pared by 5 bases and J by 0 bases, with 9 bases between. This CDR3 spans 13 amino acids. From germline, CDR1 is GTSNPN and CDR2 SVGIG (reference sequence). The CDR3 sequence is CAWFRGSTDTQYF. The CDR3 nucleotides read TGTGCCTGGTTCCGCGGTAGCACAGATACGCAGTATTTT.

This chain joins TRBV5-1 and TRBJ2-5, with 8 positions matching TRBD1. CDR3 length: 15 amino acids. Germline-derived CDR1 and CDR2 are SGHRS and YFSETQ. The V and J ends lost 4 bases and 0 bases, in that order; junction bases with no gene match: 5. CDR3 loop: CASSPRTGNQETQYF. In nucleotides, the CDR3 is TGCGCCAGCAGCCCGAGGACAGGGAACCAAGAGACCCAGTACTTC.

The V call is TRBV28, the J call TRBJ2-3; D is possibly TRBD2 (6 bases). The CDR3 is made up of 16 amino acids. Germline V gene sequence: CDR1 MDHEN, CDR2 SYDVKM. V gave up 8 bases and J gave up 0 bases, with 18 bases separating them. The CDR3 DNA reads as TGTGCCAGCGGGGTCGGCGGGAACCCTAGCACAGATACGCAGTATTTT. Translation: CASGVGGNPSTDTQYF.

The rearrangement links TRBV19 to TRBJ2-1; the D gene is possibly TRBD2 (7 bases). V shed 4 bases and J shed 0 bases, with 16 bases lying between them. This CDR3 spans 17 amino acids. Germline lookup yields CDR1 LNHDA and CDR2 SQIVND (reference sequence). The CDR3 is CASSTLSGTSSYNEQFF. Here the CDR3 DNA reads TGTGCCAGTAGTACCCTAAGCGGGACAAGCTCCTACAATGAGCAGTTCTTC.

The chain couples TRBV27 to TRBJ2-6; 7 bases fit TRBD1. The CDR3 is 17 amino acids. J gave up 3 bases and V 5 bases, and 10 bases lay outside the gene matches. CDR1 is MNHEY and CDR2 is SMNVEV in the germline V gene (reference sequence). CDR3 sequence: CASSPREGGGGANVLTF. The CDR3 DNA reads TGTGCCAGCAGTCCACGCGAAGGGGGCGGTGGGGCCAACGTCCTGACTTTC.

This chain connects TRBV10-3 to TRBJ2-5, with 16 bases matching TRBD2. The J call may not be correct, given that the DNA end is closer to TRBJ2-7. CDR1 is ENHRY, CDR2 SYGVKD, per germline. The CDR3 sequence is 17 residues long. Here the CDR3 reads CAIRAGTSGRAAYEQYF. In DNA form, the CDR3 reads TGTGCCATCAGGGCCGGGACTAGCGGGAGGGCCGCCTACGAGCAGTACTTC.

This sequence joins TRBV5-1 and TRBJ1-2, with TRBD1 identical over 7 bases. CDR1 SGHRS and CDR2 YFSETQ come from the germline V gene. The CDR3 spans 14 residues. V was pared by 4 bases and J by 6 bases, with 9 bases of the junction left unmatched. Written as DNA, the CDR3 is TGCGCCAGCAGCACCGCCAGGGGGGGGGATGGCTACACCTTC. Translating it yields CASSTARGGDGYTF.

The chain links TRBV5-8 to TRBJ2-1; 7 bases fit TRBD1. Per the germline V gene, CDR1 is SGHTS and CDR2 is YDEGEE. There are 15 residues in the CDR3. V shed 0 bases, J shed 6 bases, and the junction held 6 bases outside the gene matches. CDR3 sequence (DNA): TGTGCCAGCAGCTTGGGTGACAGGGTCATCAATGAGCAGTTCTTC. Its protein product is CASSLGDRVINEQFF.

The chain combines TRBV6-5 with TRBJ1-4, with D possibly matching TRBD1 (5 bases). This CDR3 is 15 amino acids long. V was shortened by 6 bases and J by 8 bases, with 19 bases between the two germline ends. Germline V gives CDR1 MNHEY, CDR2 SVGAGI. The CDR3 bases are TGTGCCAGCAGGTCCGGGGGGAGTCTAATCGAAAAACTGTTTTTT. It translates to CASRSGGSLIEKLFF.

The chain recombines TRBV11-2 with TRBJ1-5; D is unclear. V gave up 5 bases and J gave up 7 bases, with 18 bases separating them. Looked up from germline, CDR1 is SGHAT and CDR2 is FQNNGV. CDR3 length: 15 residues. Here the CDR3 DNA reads TGTGCCAGCAGCCCTACCCGGGGTCAAGGACAGCCCCAGCATTTT. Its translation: CASSPTRGQGQPQHF.

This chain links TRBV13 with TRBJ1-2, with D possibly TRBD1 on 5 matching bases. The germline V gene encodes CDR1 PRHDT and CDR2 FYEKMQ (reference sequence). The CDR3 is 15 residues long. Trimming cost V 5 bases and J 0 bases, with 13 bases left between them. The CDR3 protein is CASSTRDGPNYGYTF. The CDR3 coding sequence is TGTGCCAGCAGCACACGGGACGGTCCTAACTATGGCTACACCTTC.

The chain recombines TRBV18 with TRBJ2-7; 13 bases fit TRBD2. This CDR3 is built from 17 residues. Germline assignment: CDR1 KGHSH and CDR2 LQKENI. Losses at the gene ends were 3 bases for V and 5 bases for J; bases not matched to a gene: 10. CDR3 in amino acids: CASSPPRTSGRFDEQYF. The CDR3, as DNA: TGTGCCAGCTCACCGCCTAGGACTAGCGGGAGATTCGACGAGCAGTACTTC.

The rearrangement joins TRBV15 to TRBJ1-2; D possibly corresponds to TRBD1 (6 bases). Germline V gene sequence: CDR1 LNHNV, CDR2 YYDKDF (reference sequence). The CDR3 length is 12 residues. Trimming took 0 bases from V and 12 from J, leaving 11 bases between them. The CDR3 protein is CATSRDSGVHTF. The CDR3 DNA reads TGTGCCACCAGCAGAGATTCAGGGGTCCACACCTTC.

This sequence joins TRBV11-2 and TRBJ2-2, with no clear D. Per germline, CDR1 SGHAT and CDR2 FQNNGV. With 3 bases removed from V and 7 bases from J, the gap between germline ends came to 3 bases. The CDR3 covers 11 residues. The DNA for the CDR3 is TGTGCCAGCAGCTTGTTCGGGGAGCTGTTTTTT. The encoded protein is CASSLFGELFF.

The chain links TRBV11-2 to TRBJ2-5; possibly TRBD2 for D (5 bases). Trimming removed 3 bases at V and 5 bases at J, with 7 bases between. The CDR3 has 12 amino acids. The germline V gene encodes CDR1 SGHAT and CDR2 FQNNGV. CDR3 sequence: CASSLGSETQYF. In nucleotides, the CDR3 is TGTGCCAGCAGCTTGGGGAGTGAGACCCAGTACTTC.

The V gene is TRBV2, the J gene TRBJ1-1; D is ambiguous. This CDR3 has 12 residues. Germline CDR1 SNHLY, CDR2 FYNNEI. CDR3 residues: CGFEAGNTEAFF. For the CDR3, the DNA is TGTGGTTTCGAGGCTGGAAACACTGAAGCTTTCTTT.

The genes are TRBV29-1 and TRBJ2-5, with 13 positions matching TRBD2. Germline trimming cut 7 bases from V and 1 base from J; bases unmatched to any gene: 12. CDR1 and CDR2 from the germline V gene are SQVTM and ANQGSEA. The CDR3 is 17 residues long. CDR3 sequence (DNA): TGCAGCGCCAACGGACTAGCGGGAGAGGGAACCCAAGAGACCCAGTACTTC. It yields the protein CSANGLAGEGTQETQYF.